The source of this TCR beta chain is a study of CD8 T cells in ankylosing spondylitis (TCRdb year 2017). Some background on the complete study: The study set out to find disease-linked TCR variants by profiling T cell receptor beta repertoires in ankylosing spondylitis patients and healthy donors. In total, the full study cohort was made up of some 110 healthy donors and about two dozen ankylosing spondylitis patients. Samples of peripheral blood were taken, and for ankylosing spondylitis patients, synovial fluid was collected as well. Here is what the overall study found, with its caveats: Blood from ankylosing spondylitis patients appeared to be characterized by a TCR beta motif composed of roughly eight highly homologous amino acid variants. The disease-linked clones had a CD8+ phenotype and were found at relatively low frequencies in peripheral blood. Some motif variants had previously been reported in the synovial fluid and blood of reactive arthritis patients, which suggests shared mechanisms of disease initiation. Significant enrichment of the disease-linked clones was reported in matched synovial fluid samples from ankylosing spondylitis patients.

Instrument used: Illumina HiSeq 2500. TCR beta libraries were prepared by quantitative 5'-RACE with molecular barcodes. The study's processing was this. To identify disease-linked TCR variants, a new computational method was used, one built on a probabilistic model of VDJ rearrangement. Starting from the raw public reads, TCRdb applied fastp trimming at Q25, assembled clones with MiXCR and retained in-frame beta chains. Under each unique CDR3 protein, matching rows form one entry showing the most common genes and DNA. The V and J calls follow TCRdb's processing rather than the paper's. This sample is represented by about 250,000 distinct CDR3 sequences; around 32% of them were singletons. The top ten hold about 4.2% of the sample. V and J are trimmed by 6 bases and 5 bases, and the gene matches miss 2 bases of the junction. The CDR3, cysteine through phenylalanine, is 12 amino acids long. The kept DNA is CDR3 alone, 36 bases in frame from the first base.

This clonotype was picked up a small number of times. The target of this receptor is not known. No per-base quality is available; no much larger clone lies one base away. Recombination connected TRBV12-3 or TRBV12-4 to TRBJ1-1; 8 of the junction bases match TRBD1. What was sequenced was blood, either unsorted or a sorted T cell fraction (not recorded which). This receptor was identified in a male donor with ankylosing spondylitis or in good health (not recorded which). The CDR3: CASRRQGTEAFF. The DNA sequence reads TGTGCCAGCAGGCGACAGGGGACTGAAGCTTTCTTT.